The clone carrying this T cell receptor beta chain was detected many times. Antigen specificity is unknown. Germline V gene sequence: CDR1 MNHEY, CDR2 SVGEGT. The CDR3 length is 12 residues. The V end lost 6 bases, the J end lost 7 bases, and 9 bases lay between the germline ends. These data come from a study of spatial heterogeneity in lung cancer. On the study more broadly: Sequenced were any available follow-up PBMC samples, which had been obtained a median of roughly 2 years after resection. An average of more than ten raw reads was observed per unique TCR and UMI combination. Study-wide results and limits: Resection saw ubiquitous expanded tumor TCRs appear in blood more than follow-up did.

Each TCR cDNA molecule bore a unique molecular identifier. In TCRdb, the 5' RACE reads were re-called with MiXCR into one record per CDR3 protein. The sample yields about 47,000 distinct CDR3 sequences, over 9.5% seen once. Documented time point: blood at routine non-recurrence follow-up after resection. The sample consisted of PBMCs, taken at follow-up. This TCR was recovered from a male donor with early-stage non-small cell lung cancer. The chain recombines TRBV6-2 or TRBV6-3 with TRBJ1-4; no clear D gene. The CDR3: CASRETSEKLFF. The DNA of the CDR3 is TGTGCCAGCAGGGAGACGAGTGAAAAACTGTTTTTT.